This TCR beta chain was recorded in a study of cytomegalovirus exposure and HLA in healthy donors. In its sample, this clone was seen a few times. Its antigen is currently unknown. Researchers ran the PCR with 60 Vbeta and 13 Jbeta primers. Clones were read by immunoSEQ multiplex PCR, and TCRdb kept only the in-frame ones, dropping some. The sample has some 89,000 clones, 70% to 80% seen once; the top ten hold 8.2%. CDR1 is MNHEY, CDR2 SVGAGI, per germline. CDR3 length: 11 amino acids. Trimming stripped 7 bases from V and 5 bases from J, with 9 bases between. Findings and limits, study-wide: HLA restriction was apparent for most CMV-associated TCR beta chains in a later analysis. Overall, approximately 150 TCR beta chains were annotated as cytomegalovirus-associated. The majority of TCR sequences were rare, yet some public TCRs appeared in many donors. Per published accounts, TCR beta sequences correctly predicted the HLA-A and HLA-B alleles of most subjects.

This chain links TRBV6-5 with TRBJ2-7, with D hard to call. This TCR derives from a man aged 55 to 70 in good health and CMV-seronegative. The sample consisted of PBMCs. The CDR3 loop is CASMYLDEQYF. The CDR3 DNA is TGTGCCAGCATGTATTTAGACGAGCAGTACTTC.